This T cell receptor beta chain was documented in a study of blood T cells in healthy people across ages. Study conclusions and caveats: TCR beta diversity, measured per million T cells, fell in a roughly linear way with age.

Through a sample-barcoded 5' primer and a J-beta primer mix, a second PCR was run for roughly 7 to 12 cycles. One entry per CDR3 protein results from TCRdb running MiXCR on the 5' RACE reads. Of 500,000 to 550,000 distinct CDR3 sequences listed, 24% were seen once; the top ten hold just under 9%. This clonotype has more than one count but fewer than ten. What it binds is not known. This CDR3 has 16 amino acids. Germline values: CDR1 DFQATT, CDR2 SNEGSKA (reference sequence). This same sample was also taken into another study, of T cells of mothers and their children.

The sample comprised blood. This sequence was found in a boy younger than 18 in good health. The chain couples TRBV20-1 to TRBJ2-5; possibly TRBD2 for D (7 bases). The last part of the DNA fits TRBJ2-7 better; the J call may be wrong. CDR3 loop: CSAPRDGGQYTYEQYF. CDR3 coding DNA: TGCAGTGCTCCTAGGGACGGGGGGCAGTACACCTACGAGCAGTACTTC.